These 20 T cell receptor beta chains were all obtained from the same sample, sequenced in a study of cytomegalovirus exposure and HLA in healthy donors. PCR was performed using 60 Vbeta and 13 Jbeta primers. Clones were sequenced by immunoSEQ multiplex PCR, and TCRdb holds only the in-frame ones, with some missing. The repertoire has tens of thousands of clones, around 76% of them found once; the top ten carry 20% to 25%. The specimen sequenced was PBMCs. The source is a woman aged 25 to 39 in good health and CMV-seropositive.

As for this clone: A junction end diverges from the germline sequence, so it may reflect a read error. The V gene is TRBV10-2, the J gene TRBJ2-2; the D gene could be TRBD1 or TRBD2 (5 bases each). The CDR3 has 14 residues. Per germline, CDR1 WSHSY and CDR2 SAAADI. The CDR3 region is CAGRGDSPTGELFF. The CDR3 DNA reads as TGCGCCGGCAGAGGGGATTCTCCAACCGGGGAGCTGTTTTTT.

This rearrangement joins TRBV29-1 to TRBJ2-3, with 9 positions matching TRBD1. V lost 7 bases to trimming and J lost 1 base; unmatched junction nucleotides: 6. CDR3 length: 14 residues. The germline CDR1 and CDR2 sequences are SQVTM and ANQGSEA. Here the CDR3 DNA reads TGCAGCGGTGGACGGACAGGGGGCACAGATACGCAGTATTTT. It specifies CSGGRTGGTDTQYF.

The chain carries TRBV4-1 and TRBJ2-2; 10 bases map to TRBD2. Germline CDR1 and CDR2: MGHRA and YSYEKL. This CDR3 is 15 amino acids long. J lost 5 bases, V lost 4 bases, and 4 bases had no gene match. CDR3 region: CASSPPSGSTGELFF. CDR3 bases: TGCGCCAGCAGCCCCCCTAGCGGGAGTACCGGGGAGCTGTTTTTT.

The rearrangement links TRBV18 to TRBJ2-7, with 11 bases identical to TRBD2. The CDR3 is 14 residues long. The V and J ends lost 3 bases and 4 bases, in that order; junction bases with no gene match: 2. The germline gives CDR1 KGHSH, CDR2 LQKENI. The CDR3 nucleotides read TGTGCCAGCTCACCCGGGACTAGCGGTTACGAGCAGTACTTC. Translated: CASSPGTSGYEQYF. The entire variable domain, with the rest obtained from reference TRBV18 and TRBJ2-7, is as follows: NAGVMQNPRHLVRRRGQEARLRCSPMKGHSHVYWYRQLPEEGLKFMVYLQKENIIDESGMPKERFSAEFPKEGPSILRIQQVVRGDSAAYFCASSPGTSGYEQYFGPGTRLTVT.

The V gene is TRBV5-1, the J gene TRBJ1-1, with unresolved D. The germline V and J ends were trimmed by 4 bases and 4 bases, with 17 bases remaining between them. Germline CDR1 is SGHRS and CDR2 is YFSETQ. CDR3 length: 15 amino acids. CDR3 DNA: TGCGCCAGCAGCCCGGGATCAGGAGAGGCCACTGAAGCTTTCTTT. Protein product: CASSPGSGEATEAFF.

Only a few counts were recorded for this clone. V usage is TRBV28 and J usage is TRBJ1-4, with TRBD1 as a possible D gene (6 bases). Germline V lookup: CDR1 MDHEN, CDR2 SYDVKM. The CDR3 length is 17 residues. Deletions cut 2 bases from V and 1 base from J, with 14 bases between. The CDR3 sequence is CASSLRGRGLTNEKLFF. The CDR3 DNA reads TGTGCCAGCAGTTTACGAGGCAGGGGCCTAACTAATGAAAAACTGTTTTTT.

The chain uses TRBV29-1 and TRBJ1-1; 8 bases agree with TRBD1. CDR1 and CDR2 from the germline V gene are SQVTM and ANQGSEA. CDR3 length: 14 amino acids. The junction had 12 bases not matched to a gene; V was cut back by 7 bases and J by 5 bases. CDR3 in amino acids: CSGSQGAVWTEAFF. The CDR3 DNA follows: TGCAGCGGAAGTCAGGGGGCTGTATGGACTGAAGCTTTCTTT.

J is TRBJ2-2 and V is TRBV6-1; D not certain. This CDR3 region has 15 residues. CDR1 is MNHNS and CDR2 is SASEGT in the germline V gene. The V and J ends lost 4 bases and 6 bases respectively, with 15 bases between them. The DNA of the CDR3 is TGTGCCAGCAGTGCGGGTAGCCGGAGCTCCGGGGAGCTGTTTTTT. Its translation is CASSAGSRSSGELFF.

The V and J genes are TRBV5-1 and TRBJ2-7; tentative D call: TRBD2 (5 bases). The V and J ends lost 0 bases and 2 bases respectively, with 12 bases between them. The CDR3 runs 15 residues. Germline loops: CDR1 SGHRS, CDR2 YFSETQ. This CDR3 reads CASSLVASPTYEQYF. CDR3 nucleotides: TGCGCCAGCAGCTTGGTTGCTAGCCCGACCTACGAGCAGTACTTC.

CDR3 residues: CASRQGFNYGYTF. The CDR3 nucleotides read TGTGCCAGCAGACAGGGGTTCAACTATGGCTACACCTTC. The chain carries TRBV27 and TRBJ1-2, with 7 nucleotides matching TRBD1. This CDR3 contains 13 residues. CDR1 and CDR2 (germline): MNHEY, SMNVEV (reference sequence). V trimming: 6 bases; J trimming: 2 bases; junction bases outside the gene matches: 3.

V usage is TRBV4-3 and J usage is TRBJ1-3; possible D gene TRBD1, 5 bases. The CDR3 sequence is 15 residues long. From germline, CDR1 is LGHNA and CDR2 YSLEER. The V end lost 4 bases, the J end lost 3 bases, and 13 bases lay between the germline ends. This chain's CDR3 is CASSLWRGGGNTIYF. In DNA, the CDR3 is TGCGCCAGCAGCCTTTGGAGGGGTGGTGGAAACACCATATATTTT.

The chain joins TRBV7-9 to TRBJ2-5; TRBD2 aligns across 7 bases. The CDR3 covers 14 residues. Germline CDR1 is SEHNR and CDR2 is FQNEAQ (reference sequence). The J segment lost 5 bases and the V segment lost 3 bases, leaving 6 bases of the junction unmatched. CDR3: CASSFGGTGETQYF. For the CDR3, the DNA is TGTGCCAGCAGCTTCGGGGGGACGGGGGAGACCCAGTACTTC.

CDR3 loop: CASSFSLNTEAFF. CDR3 nucleotide sequence: TGTGCCAGCAGCTTTTCCCTCAACACTGAAGCTTTCTTT. The genes are TRBV13 and TRBJ1-1; no clear D gene. The CDR3 loop spans 13 amino acids. Trimming cost V 3 bases and J 2 bases, with 7 bases left between them. The germline gives CDR1 PRHDT, CDR2 FYEKMQ (reference sequence).

The chain is built from TRBV28 and TRBJ2-7; 10 positions match TRBD2. CDR3 length: 17 residues. J was trimmed by 4 bases and V by 7 bases; bases with no gene match: 16. The V gene's germline CDR1 is MDHEN and CDR2 SYDVKM. CDR3 in amino acids: CASNPPGHRTSGYEQYF. The CDR3 nucleotides are TGTGCCAGCAATCCTCCGGGACACCGGACTAGCGGATACGAGCAGTACTTC.

This rearrangement joins TRBV13 to TRBJ2-7, with 12 nucleotides matching TRBD2. The CDR3 runs 19 residues. CDR1 PRHDT and CDR2 FYEKMQ come from the germline V gene (reference sequence). Germline trimming cut 5 bases from V and 0 bases from J; bases unmatched to any gene: 14. The CDR3 DNA is TGTGCCAGCAGCGCAGGACTAGCGGGACTCGTCAGCCGCTCCTACGAGCAGTACTTC. It is translated as CASSAGLAGLVSRSYEQYF.

The gene calls are TRBV28 and TRBJ2-7, with 8 positions matching TRBD2. This CDR3 is built from 13 residues. J gave up 7 bases and V 6 bases, and 8 bases lay outside the gene matches. Germline CDR1 MDHEN, CDR2 SYDVKM. The CDR3: CASRRRGAGEQYF. CDR3 in DNA: TGTGCCAGCAGGCGGCGGGGGGCGGGGGAGCAGTACTTC.

The rearrangement joins TRBV29-1 to TRBJ1-2; TRBD1 matches at 9 bases. The J segment lost 10 bases and the V segment lost 8 bases, leaving 5 bases of the junction unmatched. CDR1 and CDR2 from the germline V gene are SQVTM and ANQGSEA. The CDR3 consists of 10 residues. The CDR3, as DNA: TGCAGCAGCGACAGGGGGGACTACACCTTC. It specifies CSSDRGDYTF.

This clone was detected a few times. The J gene is TRBJ2-1, the V gene TRBV11-2, with 7 bases aligning to TRBD2. This CDR3 is built from 15 residues. Germline CDR1 reads SGHAT; CDR2 reads FQNNGV. After removal of 5 bases from V and 4 bases from J, the junction contained 8 bases not matched to a gene. This CDR3 is CASSLYTSAYNEQFF. The CDR3 region has the DNA TGTGCCAGCAGCCTCTACACTAGCGCGTACAATGAGCAGTTCTTC.

The rearrangement links TRBV7-9 to TRBJ1-1; tentative D call: TRBD1 (5 bases). Germline lookup yields CDR1 SEHNR and CDR2 FQNEAQ (reference sequence). This CDR3 spans 14 amino acids. Trimming shortened V by 0 bases and J by 6 bases, and 11 bases separated the two germline ends. CDR3 in DNA: TGTGCCAGCAGCTTAGCCGGAACCAGGGCTGAAGCTTTCTTT. Protein: CASSLAGTRAEAFF.

This sequence joins TRBV10-3 and TRBJ2-1, with 10 nucleotides matching TRBD2. Germline trimming cut 2 bases from V and 7 bases from J; bases unmatched to any gene: 11. The CDR3 is made up of 17 amino acids. CDR1 is ENHRY and CDR2 is SYGVKD in the germline V gene. The CDR3 loop is CAISEGPLAGARNEQFF. The DNA for the CDR3 is TGTGCCATCAGTGAGGGGCCTCTAGCGGGAGCTCGGAATGAGCAGTTCTTC.